The 32 T cell receptor beta chains given below trace back to one sample, sequenced in a study of control samples from healthy donors and cancer patients. Sequenced by immunoSEQ multiplex PCR; TCRdb stores in-frame clones only, minus some. The sample has approximately 190,000 clones; approximately 91% are singletons. Sequenced sample: blood. Every receptor here comes from a man in his thirties or forties in good health.

Concerning this clone: A read error may account for a junction end that differs from germline. V gene TRBV19 combines with J gene TRBJ1-1; 7 nucleotides align to TRBD1. CDR1 LNHDA and CDR2 SQIVND come from the germline V gene (reference sequence). The CDR3 sequence is 13 residues long. As DNA, the CDR3 is TGTGCCAGTAGTGTAGACAGGGACACTGAAGCTTTCTTT. Its translation is CASSVDRDTEAFF.

The table lists this clone with a count of one. J is TRBJ2-1 and V is TRBV29-1, with 10 bases identical to TRBD1. This CDR3 spans 15 amino acids. With V trimmed by 2 bases and J by 9 bases, 10 bases remained unmatched. Germline assignment: CDR1 SQVTM and CDR2 ANQGSEA. CDR3 sequence reads: CSVEPGQGVAGEQFF. The DNA for the CDR3 is TGCAGCGTTGAACCTGGACAGGGGGTGGCGGGTGAGCAGTTCTTC.

V is TRBV18 and J is TRBJ1-3; D is perhaps TRBD1 (5 bases). This CDR3 comprises 15 residues. The germline V and J ends were trimmed by 0 bases and 5 bases, with 11 bases remaining between them. Germline V gene data show CDR1 as KGHSH and CDR2 as LQKENI. CDR3 sequence (DNA): TGTGCCAGCTCACCACCCGCCAGGGCGAGAAACACCATATATTTT. Amino acid sequence: CASSPPARARNTIYF.

The gene calls are TRBV2 and TRBJ2-7; the D is unclear. V gave up 5 bases and J gave up 2 bases, with 13 bases separating them. Germline lookup yields CDR1 SNHLY and CDR2 FYNNEI. This CDR3 is built from 14 residues. CDR3 sequence reads: CASSNGANAYEQYF. CDR3 DNA: TGTGCCAGCAGTAACGGTGCAAACGCCTACGAGCAGTACTTC.

The chain is built from TRBV6-1 and TRBJ1-3; D uncertain. Trimming removed 0 bases from V and 0 bases from J, with 9 bases in between. This CDR3 region has 16 residues. Germline-derived CDR1 and CDR2 are MNHNS and SASEGT. The CDR3 bases are TGTGCCAGCAGTGAAGCCCTCGGAACCTCTGGAAACACCATATATTTT. Translating gives CASSEALGTSGNTIYF.

The chain joins TRBV19 to TRBJ1-2; D is uncertain. Looked up from germline, CDR1 is LNHDA and CDR2 is SQIVND (reference sequence). The CDR3 loop spans 15 amino acids. Trimming stripped 9 bases from V and 8 bases from J, with 25 bases between. Written as DNA, the CDR3 is TGTGCCAGCGAAGACACCCCCTCTTCCTATGGGGGCTACACCTTC. It encodes CASEDTPSSYGGYTF.

The gene calls are TRBV2 and TRBJ2-7, with D unclear. This CDR3 contains 12 residues. The germline V gene encodes CDR1 SNHLY and CDR2 FYNNEI. Trimming pared 4 bases from V and 2 bases from J, leaving 6 bases between. The CDR3 nucleotides read TGTGCCAGCAGTGGACAAGCCTACGAGCAGTACTTC. Translation gives CASSGQAYEQYF.

The chain is built from TRBV27 and TRBJ1-5; D remains ambiguous. CDR1 MNHEY and CDR2 SMNVEV come from the germline V gene (reference sequence). Trimming shortened V by 6 bases and J by 6 bases, and 21 bases separated the two germline ends. The CDR3 consists of 16 residues. This CDR3 reads CASRRSYGFRGQPQHF. The CDR3 DNA sequence: TGTGCCAGCAGAAGAAGCTATGGGTTCCGGGGTCAGCCCCAGCATTTT.

This chain connects TRBV7-9 to TRBJ1-6; 8 nucleotides agree with TRBD1. Germline loops: CDR1 SEHNR, CDR2 FQNEAQ (reference sequence). J lost 7 bases, V lost 7 bases, and 6 bases had no gene match. The CDR3 consists of 14 residues. CDR3 sequence: CASTSGGGNSPLHF. CDR3 nucleotide sequence: TGTGCCAGCACCTCAGGGGGCGGAAATTCACCCCTCCACTTT.

V usage is TRBV23-1 and J usage is TRBJ1-4, with D possibly TRBD1 on 6 matching bases. TRBV23-1 is an ORF; its function is uncertain. V was trimmed by 4 bases and J by 8 bases, leaving 14 bases between them. The CDR3 is made up of 14 amino acids. CDR3 loop: CASSPNRVGEKLFF. The CDR3, as DNA: TGCGCCAGCAGTCCTAACAGGGTAGGGGAAAAACTGTTTTTT.

V and J are TRBV29-1 and TRBJ2-1; TRBD1 agrees at 8 bases. Germline V gene data show CDR1 as SQVTM and CDR2 as ANQGSEA. The V and J ends lost 2 bases and 3 bases, in that order; junction bases with no gene match: 18. The CDR3 runs to 19 residues. CDR3 region: CSVESPPIPGQAFYNEQFF. The CDR3 nucleotides are TGCAGCGTTGAAAGCCCGCCGATTCCGGGACAGGCCTTCTACAATGAGCAGTTCTTC.

CDR3 region: CAGKQGSSGNTIYF. Written as DNA, the CDR3 is TGTGCCGGGAAACAGGGGAGCTCTGGAAACACCATATATTTT. V and J are TRBV30 and TRBJ1-3; 7 bases line up with TRBD1. This CDR3 region has 14 residues. Germline loops: CDR1 GTSNPN, CDR2 SVGIG (reference sequence). V was clipped by 8 bases and J by 0 bases; unmatched bases: 7.

The chain carries TRBV7-2 and TRBJ1-4; 9 positions match TRBD1. CDR1 is SGHTA and CDR2 is FQGNSA in the germline V gene. This CDR3 is built from 16 residues. Trimming took 5 bases from V and 1 from J; bases not matched to a gene: 5. The CDR3 reads CASSTGTGITNEKLFF. The CDR3 DNA reads TGTGCCAGCAGCACCGGGACAGGGATAACTAATGAAAAACTGTTTTTT.

This chain connects TRBV6-2 or TRBV6-3 to TRBJ1-4, with D tentatively TRBD1 (6 bases). Between the trimmed V and J ends, which lost 5 bases and 8 bases, there was a span of 21 bases. The CDR3 length is 16 residues. Germline CDR1 reads MNHEY; CDR2 reads SVGEGT. The CDR3 loop is CASSIPTAGAAEKLFF. CDR3 sequence (DNA): TGTGCCAGCAGTATCCCCACCGCAGGGGCGGCGGAAAAACTGTTTTTT.

This rearrangement joins TRBV29-1 to TRBJ1-1; tentatively, D is TRBD1 (6 bases). The germline CDR1 and CDR2 sequences are SQVTM and ANQGSEA. The V gene lost 4 bases and the J gene lost 0 bases, with 18 bases spanning the gap. There are 16 residues in the CDR3. The CDR3 reads CSVGLMGAVMNTEAFF. The CDR3 region has the DNA TGCAGCGTTGGACTTATGGGGGCAGTCATGAACACTGAAGCTTTCTTT.

The rearrangement uses TRBV5-3 and TRBJ2-7; a possible D gene is TRBD1 (5 bases). TRBV5-3 is an ORF for which the function is uncertain. The V end lost 4 bases, the J end lost 2 bases, and 10 bases lay between the germline ends. CDR3 length equals 13 residues. CDR3 amino acids: CARSHDSPYEQYF. CDR3 nucleotides: TGTGCCAGAAGCCACGACAGCCCCTACGAGCAGTACTTC.

The rearrangement joins TRBV3-1 (or the pseudogene TRBV3-2) to TRBJ1-4; D may be TRBD1 (6 bases). Trimming took off 7 bases at V and 7 bases at J, with 13 bases between the two ends. This CDR3 contains 13 residues. Germline V lookup: CDR1 LGHDT, CDR2 YNNKEL (reference sequence). DNA of the CDR3: TGTGCCAGCACCCGAGGGGGAGGTGAAAAACTGTTTTTT. Amino acids: CASTRGGGEKLFF.

As concerns this clone: The sample has other DNA sequences that encode this CDR3 too. The CDR3 protein is CASSLEGTANTEAFF. In DNA, the CDR3 is TGCGCCAGCAGCTTGGAAGGGACAGCGAACACTGAAGCTTTCTTT. This sequence joins TRBV5-1 and TRBJ1-1; 7 bases are shared with TRBD1. The CDR3 has 15 amino acids. Germline lookup yields CDR1 SGHRS and CDR2 YFSETQ. The junction had 3 bases not matched to a gene; V was cut back by 0 bases and J by 1 base.

The chain joins TRBV12-3 or TRBV12-4 to TRBJ2-1, with 7 bases fitting TRBD2. With V trimmed by 6 bases and J by 9 bases, 8 bases remained unmatched. The CDR3 totals 13 residues. The CDR3 protein is CASSPPGRGEQFF. The CDR3 DNA is TGTGCCAGCAGCCCTCCGGGGAGGGGTGAGCAGTTCTTC.

The genes are TRBV9 and TRBJ1-4, with D possibly TRBD1 on 5 matching bases. The CDR3 loop spans 15 amino acids. The V gene's germline CDR1 is SGDLS and CDR2 YYNGEE. V was shortened by 2 bases and J by 8 bases, with 16 bases between the two germline ends. CDR3 DNA sequence: TGTGCCAGCAGCGTTAGAGGGGCCCTAGGAGAAAAACTGTTTTTT. Translating it yields CASSVRGALGEKLFF. The full variable domain, rest sourced from reference TRBV9 and TRBJ1-4, is DSGVTQTPKHLITATGQRVTLRCSPRSGDLSVYWYQQSLDQGLQFLIQYYNGEERAKGNILERFSAQQFPDLHSELNLSSLELGDSALYFCASSVRGALGEKLFFGSGTQLSVL.

J is TRBJ2-1 and V is TRBV24-1; no reliable D call. V lost 5 bases to trimming and J lost 8 bases, with 15 bases between them. CDR1 and CDR2 (germline): KGHDR, SFDVKD. This CDR3 contains 14 residues. CDR3 protein: CATSGRYRPDEQFF. For the CDR3, the DNA is TGTGCCACCAGTGGTCGGTACCGCCCTGATGAGCAGTTCTTC.

The chain links TRBV7-9 to TRBJ2-3, with D perhaps TRBD1 (5 bases). The CDR3 sequence is 12 residues long. Germline V gene lookup returns CDR1 SEHNR and CDR2 FQNEAQ (reference sequence). Trimming removed 5 bases from V and 11 bases from J, with 14 bases in between. The CDR3 bases are TGTGCCAGCAGCCTAGGGGTCCCGGGGCAGTATTTT. This codes for CASSLGVPGQYF.

The chain carries TRBV6-1 and TRBJ2-2, with D tentatively TRBD1 or TRBD2 (5 bases each). The CDR3 length is 14 residues. CDR1 is MNHNS and CDR2 is SASEGT in the germline V gene. V was trimmed by 3 bases and J by 8 bases, leaving 13 bases between them. The CDR3 coding sequence is TGTGCCAGCAGTGAGGGACCCCCAGGGGGGGAGCTGTTTTTT. It yields the protein CASSEGPPGGELFF.

This chain joins TRBV19 and TRBJ1-5; D not certain. Trimming took 3 bases from V and 6 from J, leaving 9 bases between them. This CDR3 is 13 amino acids long. Germline V lookup: CDR1 LNHDA, CDR2 SQIVND (reference sequence). DNA for the CDR3: TGTGCCAGTAGTATTAATCAGGTTCAGCCCCAGCATTTT. Its translation: CASSINQVQPQHF. The full variable domain, in which reference TRBV19 and TRBJ1-5 provide the parts outside the CDR3, is DGGITQSPKYLFRKEGQNVTLSCEQNLNHDAMYWYRQDPGQGLRLIYYSQIVNDFQKGDIAEGYSVSREKKESFPLTVTSAQKNPTAFYLCASSINQVQPQHFGDGTRLSIL.

This clone was found a few times. This rearrangement joins TRBV7-9 to TRBJ2-3, with 9 nucleotides matching TRBD1. The junction had 13 bases not matched to a gene; V was cut back by 4 bases and J by 2 bases. Germline-derived CDR1 and CDR2 are SEHNR and FQNEAQ (reference sequence). The CDR3 extends over 18 amino acids. The CDR3 DNA reads TGTGCCAGCAGCTCAACCATAGCCGGACAGGGGATCACAGATACGCAGTATTTT. This gives the protein CASSSTIAGQGITDTQYF. Using reference TRBV7-9 and TRBJ2-3 for the parts outside the CDR3, the full variable domain is DTGVSQNPRHKITKRGQNVTFRCDPISEHNRLYWYRQTLGQGPEFLTYFQNEAQLEKSRLLSDRFSAERPKGSFSTLEIQRTEQGDSAMYLCASSSTIAGQGITDTQYFGPGTRLTVL.

V is TRBV11-2 and J is TRBJ1-3; D may be TRBD1 (6 bases). The ends were cut back, 4 bases at V and 0 bases at J, with 7 bases in the middle. Germline V gene lookup returns CDR1 SGHAT and CDR2 FQNNGV. This CDR3 region has 14 residues. CDR3 coding DNA: TGTGCCAGCAGCTCGGACAGCTCTGGAAACACCATATATTTT. Its translation: CASSSDSSGNTIYF. The entire variable domain, with the rest obtained from reference TRBV11-2 and TRBJ1-3, is as follows: EAGVAQSPRYKIIEKRQSVAFWCNPISGHATLYWYQQILGQGPKLLIQFQNNGVVDDSQLPKDRFSAERLKGVDSTLKIQPAKLEDSAVYLCASSSDSSGNTIYFGEGSWLTVV.

The genes are TRBV2 and TRBJ1-6; perhaps TRBD1 as D (6 bases). The germline gives CDR1 SNHLY, CDR2 FYNNEI. This CDR3 contains 12 residues. Trimming pared 10 bases from V and 7 bases from J, leaving 11 bases between. This CDR3 is CATHRDNSPLHF. For the CDR3, the DNA is TGTGCCACCCACAGGGACAATTCACCCCTCCACTTT.

The chain joins TRBV7-3 to TRBJ2-1; TRBD1 aligns across 8 bases. From germline, CDR1 is SGHTA and CDR2 FQGTGA. The CDR3 length is 14 residues. The J segment lost 7 bases and the V segment lost 6 bases, leaving 8 bases of the junction unmatched. CDR3 in DNA: TGTGCCAGCAGACTTGGACAGGGAAATAATGAGCAGTTCTTC. Translated: CASRLGQGNNEQFF.

The chain recombines TRBV20-1 with TRBJ2-4; D not certain. This CDR3 comprises 16 residues. V lost 3 bases to trimming and J lost 0 bases, with 15 bases between them. Germline CDR1 reads DFQATT; CDR2 reads SNEGSKA (reference sequence). The CDR3 DNA follows: TGCAGTGCTAGTCGGACCACTGAAATAGCCAAAAACATTCAGTACTTC. It yields the protein CSASRTTEIAKNIQYF.

The chain is built from TRBV2 and TRBJ2-1, with D possibly TRBD2 on 5 matching bases. Between the trimmed V and J ends, which lost 5 bases and 0 bases, there was a span of 17 bases. Per the germline V gene, CDR1 is SNHLY and CDR2 is FYNNEI. The CDR3 runs 17 residues. The CDR3 spells CASSRKLIAGSYNEQFF. CDR3 sequence (DNA): TGTGCCAGCAGTCGTAAGCTTATCGCGGGCTCCTACAATGAGCAGTTCTTC.

This chain uses TRBV2 with TRBJ2-7, with TRBD1 matching over 7 bases. The CDR3 totals 13 residues. With V trimmed by 11 bases and J by 1 base, 8 bases remained unmatched. CDR1 is SNHLY, CDR2 FYNNEI, per germline. CDR3 region: CAGRSGQSYEQYF. In DNA, the CDR3 is TGTGCCGGGCGGTCGGGACAGTCCTACGAGCAGTACTTC.

The chain employs TRBV6-6 and TRBJ1-6; TRBD1 is a possible D gene (6 bases). The CDR3 sequence is 13 residues long. V was clipped by 6 bases and J by 8 bases, with 11 bases between them. Germline loops: CDR1 MNHNY, CDR2 SVGAGI (reference sequence). The CDR3: CASRQGWYSPLHF. In nucleotides, the CDR3 is TGTGCCAGCAGACAGGGTTGGTATTCACCCCTCCACTTT.